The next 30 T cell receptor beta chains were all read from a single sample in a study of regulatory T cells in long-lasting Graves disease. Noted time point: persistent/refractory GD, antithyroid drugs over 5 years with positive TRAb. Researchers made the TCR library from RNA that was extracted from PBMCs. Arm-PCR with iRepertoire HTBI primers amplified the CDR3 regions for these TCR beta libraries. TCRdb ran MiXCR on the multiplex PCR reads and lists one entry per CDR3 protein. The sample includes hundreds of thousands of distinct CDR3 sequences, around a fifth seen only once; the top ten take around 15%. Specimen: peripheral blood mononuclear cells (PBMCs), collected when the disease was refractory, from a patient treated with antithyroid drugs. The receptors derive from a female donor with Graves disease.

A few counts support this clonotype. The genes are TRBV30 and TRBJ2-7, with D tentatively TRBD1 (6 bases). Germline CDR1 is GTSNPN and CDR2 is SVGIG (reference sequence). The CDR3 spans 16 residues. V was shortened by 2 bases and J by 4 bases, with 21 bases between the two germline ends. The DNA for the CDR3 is TGTGCCTGGAGTACCACCACGGGACATTATGTATACGAGCAGTACTTC. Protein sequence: CAWSTTTGHYVYEQYF.

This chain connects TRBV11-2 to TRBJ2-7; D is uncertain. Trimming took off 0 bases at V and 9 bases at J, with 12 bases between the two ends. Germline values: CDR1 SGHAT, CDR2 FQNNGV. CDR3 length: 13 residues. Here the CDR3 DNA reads TGTGCCAGCAGCTTAGATATACGGATGGGGCAGTACTTC. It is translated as CASSLDIRMGQYF.

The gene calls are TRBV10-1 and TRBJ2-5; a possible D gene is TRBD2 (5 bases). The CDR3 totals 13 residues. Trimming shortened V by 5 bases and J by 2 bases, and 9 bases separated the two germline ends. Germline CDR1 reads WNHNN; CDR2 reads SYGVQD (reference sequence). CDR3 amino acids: CASSPSLQETQYF. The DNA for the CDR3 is TGCGCCAGCAGTCCTAGCTTGCAAGAGACCCAGTACTTC.

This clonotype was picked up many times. This CDR3 is CASSPPRLARHYGYTF. The CDR3, as DNA: TGTGCCAGCAGTCCTCCGAGACTTGCGAGGCACTATGGCTACACCTTC. This chain links TRBV28 with TRBJ1-2; D ambiguous. Trimming pared 5 bases from V and 3 bases from J, leaving 19 bases between. CDR1 and CDR2 from the germline V gene are MDHEN and SYDVKM. The CDR3 runs 16 residues.

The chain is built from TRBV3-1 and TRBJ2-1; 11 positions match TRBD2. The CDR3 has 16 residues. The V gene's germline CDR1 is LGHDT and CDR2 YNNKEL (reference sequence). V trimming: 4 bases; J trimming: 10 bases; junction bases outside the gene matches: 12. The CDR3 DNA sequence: TGTGCCAGCAGCCCGCCCGGGACTAGCGGAGCCGGGGAGCAGTTCTTC. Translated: CASSPPGTSGAGEQFF.

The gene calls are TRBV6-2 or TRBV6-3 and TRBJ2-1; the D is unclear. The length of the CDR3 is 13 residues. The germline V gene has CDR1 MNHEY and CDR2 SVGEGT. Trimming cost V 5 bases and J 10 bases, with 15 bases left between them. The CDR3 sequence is CASSEPGPAEQFF. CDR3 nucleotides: TGTGCCAGCAGTGAACCGGGCCCAGCAGAGCAGTTCTTC.

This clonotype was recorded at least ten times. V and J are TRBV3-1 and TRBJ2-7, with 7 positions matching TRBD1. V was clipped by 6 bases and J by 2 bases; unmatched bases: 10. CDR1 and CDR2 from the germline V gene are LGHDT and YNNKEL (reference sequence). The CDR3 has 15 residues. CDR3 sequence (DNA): TGTGCCAGCAGTCCCGGGACAGACCATCCCTACGAGCAGTACTTC. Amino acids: CASSPGTDHPYEQYF.

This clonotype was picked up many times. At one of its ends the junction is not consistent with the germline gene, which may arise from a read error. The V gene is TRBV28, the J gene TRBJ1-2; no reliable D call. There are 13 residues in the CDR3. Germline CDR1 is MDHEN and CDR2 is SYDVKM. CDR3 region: CASSLAGNSGYTF. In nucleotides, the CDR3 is TGTGCCAGCAGTTTGGCGGGAAACTCTGGCTACACCTTC.

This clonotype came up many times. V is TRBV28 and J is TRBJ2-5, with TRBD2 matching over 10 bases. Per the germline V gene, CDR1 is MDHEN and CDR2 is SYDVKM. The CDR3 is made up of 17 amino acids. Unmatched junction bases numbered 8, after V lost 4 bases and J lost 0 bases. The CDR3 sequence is CASSSKREGTYQETQYF. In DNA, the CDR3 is TGTGCCAGCAGTTCTAAGCGGGAGGGCACATACCAAGAGACCCAGTACTTC.

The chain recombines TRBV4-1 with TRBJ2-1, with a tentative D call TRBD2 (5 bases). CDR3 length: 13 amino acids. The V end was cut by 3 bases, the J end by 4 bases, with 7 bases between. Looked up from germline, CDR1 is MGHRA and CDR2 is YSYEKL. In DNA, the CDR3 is TGCGCCAGCAGCCATAGCGAGTACAATGAGCAGTTCTTC. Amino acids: CASSHSEYNEQFF.

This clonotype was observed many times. The chain's CDR3 is CASTNFEGQGRYEQYF. The DNA of the CDR3 is TGTGCCAGCACCAATTTCGAGGGACAGGGAAGGTACGAGCAGTACTTC. This chain connects TRBV7-2 to TRBJ2-7, with 9 bases fitting TRBD1. Losses at the gene ends were 7 bases for V and 4 bases for J; bases not matched to a gene: 14. Germline CDR1 and CDR2: SGHTA and FQGNSA. The CDR3 consists of 16 residues.

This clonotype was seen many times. CDR3 nucleotide sequence: TGCAGCGTTCAACAGGGGGTTGTAGAGACCCAGTACTTC. Translating it yields CSVQQGVVETQYF. The V gene is TRBV29-1, the J gene TRBJ2-5; 8 bases map to TRBD1. Germline lookup yields CDR1 SQVTM and CDR2 ANQGSEA. V shed 5 bases and J 4 bases; nucleotides not matched to a gene: 6. The CDR3 covers 13 residues.

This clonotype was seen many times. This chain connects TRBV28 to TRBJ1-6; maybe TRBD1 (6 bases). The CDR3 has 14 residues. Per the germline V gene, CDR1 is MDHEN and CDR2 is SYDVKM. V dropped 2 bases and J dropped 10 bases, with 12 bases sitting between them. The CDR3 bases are TGTGCCAGCAGTTTAGGACAGCGGAGATCACCCCTCCACTTT. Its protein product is CASSLGQRRSPLHF.

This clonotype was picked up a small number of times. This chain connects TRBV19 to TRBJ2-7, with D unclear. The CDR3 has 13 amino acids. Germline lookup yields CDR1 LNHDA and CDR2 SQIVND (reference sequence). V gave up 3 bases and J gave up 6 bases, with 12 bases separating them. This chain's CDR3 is CASSMSGKSEQYF. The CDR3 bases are TGTGCCAGTAGTATGTCGGGCAAGAGCGAGCAGTACTTC.

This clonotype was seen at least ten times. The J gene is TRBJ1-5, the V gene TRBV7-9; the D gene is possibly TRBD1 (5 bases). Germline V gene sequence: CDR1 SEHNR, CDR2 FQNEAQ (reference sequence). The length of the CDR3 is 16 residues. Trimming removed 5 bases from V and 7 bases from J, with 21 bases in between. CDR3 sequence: CASSRVEGPLRQPQHF. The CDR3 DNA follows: TGTGCCAGCAGCCGCGTCGAGGGACCACTCAGGCAGCCCCAGCATTTT.

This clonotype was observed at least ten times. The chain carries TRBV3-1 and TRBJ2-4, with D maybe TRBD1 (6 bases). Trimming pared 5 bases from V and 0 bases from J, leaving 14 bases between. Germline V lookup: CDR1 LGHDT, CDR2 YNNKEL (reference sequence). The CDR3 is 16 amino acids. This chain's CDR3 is CASSDQGLLAKNIQYF. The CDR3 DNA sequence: TGTGCCAGCAGCGATCAGGGGCTTTTAGCCAAAAACATTCAGTACTTC. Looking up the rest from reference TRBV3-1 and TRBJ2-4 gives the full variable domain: DTAVSQTPKYLVTQMGNDKSIKCEQNLGHDTMYWYKQDSKKFLKIMFSYNNKELIINETVPNRFSPKSPDKAHLNLHINSLELGDSAVYFCASSDQGLLAKNIQYFGAGTRLSVL.

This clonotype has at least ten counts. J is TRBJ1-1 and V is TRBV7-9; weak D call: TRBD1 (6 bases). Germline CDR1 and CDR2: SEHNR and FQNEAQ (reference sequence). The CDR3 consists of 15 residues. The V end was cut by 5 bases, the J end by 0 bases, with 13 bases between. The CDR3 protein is CASSPRQGLNTEAFF. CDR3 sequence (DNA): TGTGCCAGCAGCCCACGGCAGGGGTTGAACACTGAAGCTTTCTTT.

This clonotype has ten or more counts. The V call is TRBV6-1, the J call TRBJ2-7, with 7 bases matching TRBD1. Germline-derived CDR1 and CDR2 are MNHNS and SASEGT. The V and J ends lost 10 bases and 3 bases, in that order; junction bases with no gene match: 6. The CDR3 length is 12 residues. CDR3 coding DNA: TGTGCCACTAATGACAGGGACTACGAGCAGTACTTC. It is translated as CATNDRDYEQYF.

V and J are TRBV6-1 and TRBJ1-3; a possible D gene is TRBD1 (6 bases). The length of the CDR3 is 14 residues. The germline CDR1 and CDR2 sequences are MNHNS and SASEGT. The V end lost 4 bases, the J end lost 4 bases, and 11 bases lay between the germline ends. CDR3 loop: CASSVRDKGNTIYF. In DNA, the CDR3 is TGTGCCAGCAGTGTTCGGGACAAAGGAAACACCATATATTTT.

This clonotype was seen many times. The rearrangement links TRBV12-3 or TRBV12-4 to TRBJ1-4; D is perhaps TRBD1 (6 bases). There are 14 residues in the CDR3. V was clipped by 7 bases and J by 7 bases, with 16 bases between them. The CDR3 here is CASTVGGRSEKLFF. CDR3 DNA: TGTGCCAGCACTGTGGGGGGGCGTAGTGAAAAACTGTTTTTT.

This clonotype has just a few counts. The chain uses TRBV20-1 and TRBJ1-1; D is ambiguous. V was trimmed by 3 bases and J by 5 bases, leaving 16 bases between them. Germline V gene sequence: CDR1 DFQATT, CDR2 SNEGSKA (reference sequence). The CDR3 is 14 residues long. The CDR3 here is CSASREQRYTEAFF. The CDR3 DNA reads TGCAGTGCTAGCCGGGAGCAGAGATATACTGAAGCTTTCTTT.

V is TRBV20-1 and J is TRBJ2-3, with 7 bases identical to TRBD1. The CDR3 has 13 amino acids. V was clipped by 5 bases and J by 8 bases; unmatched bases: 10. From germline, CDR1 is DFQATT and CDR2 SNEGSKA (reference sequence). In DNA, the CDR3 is TGCAGTGCTCCTCCGGGGACAGAGCTTACGCAGTATTTT. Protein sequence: CSAPPGTELTQYF.

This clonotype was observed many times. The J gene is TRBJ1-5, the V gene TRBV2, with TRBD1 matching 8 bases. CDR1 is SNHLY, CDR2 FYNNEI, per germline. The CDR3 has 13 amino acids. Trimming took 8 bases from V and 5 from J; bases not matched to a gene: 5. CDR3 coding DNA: TGTGCCAGCGACGGACAGGGTGATCAGCCCCAGCATTTT. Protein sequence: CASDGQGDQPQHF.

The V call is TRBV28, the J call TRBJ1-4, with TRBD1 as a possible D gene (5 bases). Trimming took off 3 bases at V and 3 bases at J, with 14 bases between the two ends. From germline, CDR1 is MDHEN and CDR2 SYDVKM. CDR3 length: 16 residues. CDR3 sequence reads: CASSLETRGSNEKLFF. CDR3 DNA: TGTGCCAGCAGTTTGGAGACACGGGGCTCTAATGAAAAACTGTTTTTT.

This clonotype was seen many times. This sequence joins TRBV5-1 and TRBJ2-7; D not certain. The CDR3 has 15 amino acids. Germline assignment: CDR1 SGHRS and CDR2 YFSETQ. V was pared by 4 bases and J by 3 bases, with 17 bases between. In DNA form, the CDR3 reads TGCGCCAGCAGCCTCCCGGGCCCTGCCGACTACGAGCAGTACTTC. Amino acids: CASSLPGPADYEQYF.

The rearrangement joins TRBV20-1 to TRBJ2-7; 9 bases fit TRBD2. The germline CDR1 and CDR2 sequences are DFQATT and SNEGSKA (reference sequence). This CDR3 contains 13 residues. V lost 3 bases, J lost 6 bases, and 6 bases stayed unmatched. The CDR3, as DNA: TGCAGTGCTAGCGCGGGAGGGCCATTCGAGCAGTACTTC. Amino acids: CSASAGGPFEQYF.

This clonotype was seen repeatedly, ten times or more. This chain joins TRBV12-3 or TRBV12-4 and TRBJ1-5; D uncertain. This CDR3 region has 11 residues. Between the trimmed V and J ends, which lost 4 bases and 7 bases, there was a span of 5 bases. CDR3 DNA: TGTGCCAGCAGTTCCAGCCAGCCCCAGCATTTT. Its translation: CASSSSQPQHF.

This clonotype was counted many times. The CDR3 spells CASSVGQRSSYEQYF. The CDR3 nucleotides are TGCGCCAGCAGCGTAGGACAGCGAAGCTCCTACGAGCAGTACTTC. This chain links TRBV5-1 with TRBJ2-7, with D possibly TRBD1 on 6 matching bases. Between the trimmed V and J ends, which lost 4 bases and 0 bases, there was a span of 14 bases. CDR1 SGHRS and CDR2 YFSETQ come from the germline V gene. The CDR3 has 15 residues.

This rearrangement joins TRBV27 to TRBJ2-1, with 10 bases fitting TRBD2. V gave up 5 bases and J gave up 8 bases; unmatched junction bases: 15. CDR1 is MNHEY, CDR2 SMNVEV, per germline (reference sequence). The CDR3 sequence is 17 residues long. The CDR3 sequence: CASSPNEREGPFDEQFF. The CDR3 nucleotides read TGTGCCAGCAGTCCCAACGAGCGGGAGGGCCCGTTCGATGAGCAGTTCTTC.

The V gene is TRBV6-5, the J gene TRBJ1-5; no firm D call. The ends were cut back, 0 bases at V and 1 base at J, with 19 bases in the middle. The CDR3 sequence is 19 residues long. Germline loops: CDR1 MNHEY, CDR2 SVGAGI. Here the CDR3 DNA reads TGTGCCAGCAGTTACTCGAAGGTTCCAGGAGGACCGAGCAATCAGCCCCAGCATTTT. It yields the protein CASSYSKVPGGPSNQPQHF.